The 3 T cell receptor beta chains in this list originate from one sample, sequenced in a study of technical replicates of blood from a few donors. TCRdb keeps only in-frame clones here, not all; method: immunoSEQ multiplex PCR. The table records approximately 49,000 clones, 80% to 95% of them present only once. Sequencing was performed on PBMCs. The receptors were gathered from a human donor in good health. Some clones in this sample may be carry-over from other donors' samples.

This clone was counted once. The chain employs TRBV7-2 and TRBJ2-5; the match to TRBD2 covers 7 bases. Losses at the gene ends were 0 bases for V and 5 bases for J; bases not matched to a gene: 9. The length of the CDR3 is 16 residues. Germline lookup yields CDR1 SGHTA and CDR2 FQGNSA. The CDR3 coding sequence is TGTGCCAGCAGCTTAGCCACAGCAGTGGGGGGGGAGACCCAGTACTTC. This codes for CASSLATAVGGETQYF.

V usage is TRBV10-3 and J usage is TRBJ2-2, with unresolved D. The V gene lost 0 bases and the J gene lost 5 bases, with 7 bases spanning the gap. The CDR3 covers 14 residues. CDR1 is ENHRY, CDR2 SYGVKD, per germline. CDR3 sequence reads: CAISESGSTGELFF. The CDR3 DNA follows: TGTGCCATCAGTGAGTCGGGCTCTACCGGGGAGCTGTTTTTT.

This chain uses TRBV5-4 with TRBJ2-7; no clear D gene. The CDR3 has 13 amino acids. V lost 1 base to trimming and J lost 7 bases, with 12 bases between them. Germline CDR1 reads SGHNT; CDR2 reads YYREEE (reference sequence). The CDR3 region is CASSLPGSEEQYF. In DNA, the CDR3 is TGTGCCAGCAGCTTGCCAGGATCGGAAGAGCAGTACTTC.